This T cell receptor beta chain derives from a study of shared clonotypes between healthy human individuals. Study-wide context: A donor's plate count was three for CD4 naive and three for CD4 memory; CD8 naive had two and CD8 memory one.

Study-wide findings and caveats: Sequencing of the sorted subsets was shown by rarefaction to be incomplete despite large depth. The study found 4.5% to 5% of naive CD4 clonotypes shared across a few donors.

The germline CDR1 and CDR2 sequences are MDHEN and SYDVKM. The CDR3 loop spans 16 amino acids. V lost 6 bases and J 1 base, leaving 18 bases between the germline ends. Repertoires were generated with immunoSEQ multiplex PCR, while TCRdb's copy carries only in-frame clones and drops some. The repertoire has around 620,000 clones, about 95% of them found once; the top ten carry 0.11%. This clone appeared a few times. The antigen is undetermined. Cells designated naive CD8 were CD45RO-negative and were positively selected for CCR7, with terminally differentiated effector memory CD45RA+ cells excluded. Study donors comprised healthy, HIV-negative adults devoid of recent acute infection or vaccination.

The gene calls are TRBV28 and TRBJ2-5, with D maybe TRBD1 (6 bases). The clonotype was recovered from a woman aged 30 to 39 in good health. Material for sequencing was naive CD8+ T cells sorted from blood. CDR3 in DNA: TGTGCCAGCAGCCTAGGGCAGGGGCTCGGCCAAGAGACCCAGTACTTC. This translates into CASSLGQGLGQETQYF.